These 5 T cell receptor beta chains were sequenced from one sample in a study of identical twins. Each CDR3 protein gets one entry after TCRdb re-called the 5' RACE reads with MiXCR. The sample contains 450,000 to 650,000 distinct CDR3 sequences, 7.5% to 10% of which appear only once. These records were also assigned to another study, of yellow fever vaccine responses in identical twins.

What was sequenced was PBMCs. The receptors derive from a woman between 18 and 30 years old in good health.

This clonotype was counted only a few times. CDR3 in amino acids: CASSITDSGANVLTF. The CDR3 DNA sequence: TGTGCCAGTAGTATAACAGACTCTGGGGCCAACGTCCTGACTTTC. The rearrangement uses TRBV19 and TRBJ2-6; D remains unclear. V was clipped by 2 bases and J by 0 bases, with 5 bases between them. The CDR3 spans 15 residues. CDR1 and CDR2 from the germline V gene are LNHDA and SQIVND (reference sequence).

This clonotype was counted many times. J is TRBJ2-7 and V is TRBV14, with D possibly being TRBD2 (6 bases). This CDR3 has 13 amino acids. Between the trimmed V and J ends, which lost 2 bases and 6 bases, there was a span of 11 bases. Germline-derived CDR1 and CDR2 are SGHDN and FVKESK. The CDR3 reads CASSQLALGEQYF. CDR3 nucleotide sequence: TGTGCCAGCAGCCAACTAGCGCTGGGCGAGCAGTACTTC.

This clonotype came up many times. V and J are TRBV27 and TRBJ2-2; D is unresolved. CDR1 is MNHEY, CDR2 SMNVEV, per germline (reference sequence). The CDR3 has 13 amino acids. Trimming shortened V by 5 bases and J by 4 bases, and 8 bases separated the two germline ends. The CDR3 reads CASSLQFTGELFF. CDR3 coding DNA: TGTGCCAGCAGTCTCCAATTCACCGGGGAGCTGTTTTTT.

This clonotype was seen only a few times. The genes are TRBV20-1 and TRBJ2-2, with no clear D. V gave up 5 bases and J gave up 0 bases, with 10 bases separating them. Germline lookup yields CDR1 DFQATT and CDR2 SNEGSKA (reference sequence). The CDR3 is made up of 14 amino acids. CDR3: CSAPGPTNTGELFF. In nucleotides, the CDR3 is TGCAGTGCTCCCGGGCCGACGAACACCGGGGAGCTGTTTTTT.

This clonotype was recorded many times. V usage is TRBV29-1 and J usage is TRBJ2-3; no clear D gene. This CDR3 spans 10 amino acids. CDR1 and CDR2 (germline): SQVTM, ANQGSEA. CDR3 loop: CSAVTDTQYF. CDR3 DNA: TGCAGTGCGGTCACAGATACGCAGTATTTT.